This T cell receptor (beta chain) was recorded in a study of T-cell reconstitution after alpha-beta-depleted transplantation in children. Study results and limitations: Several hundred graft clones that had expanded were reportedly the source of alpha-beta T cells about two months after transplant.

V was clipped by 3 bases and J by 5 bases; unmatched bases: 5. This CDR3 spans 14 amino acids. The germline gives CDR1 MDHEN, CDR2 SYDVKM. Researchers prepared the TCRbeta library using unique molecular identifiers, the study reports. TCRdb called the PCR reads again in MiXCR, with one record for every CDR3 protein. The sample includes approximately 240,000 distinct CDR3 sequences, about a tenth of them seen just once. This clonotype was picked up many times. The antigen is undetermined. V gene TRBV28 combines with J gene TRBJ2-3; TRBD2 aligns across 7 bases. The sample here was PBMCs, taken before TCRalphabeta/CD19-depleted stem cell transplant. This receptor was taken from a child less than two years old with acute myeloid leukemia, due to receive a stem cell transplant. The DNA of the CDR3 is TGTGCCAGCAGTTTCCCGGTAGCGGGAGATACGCAGTATTTT. It specifies CASSFPVAGDTQYF.